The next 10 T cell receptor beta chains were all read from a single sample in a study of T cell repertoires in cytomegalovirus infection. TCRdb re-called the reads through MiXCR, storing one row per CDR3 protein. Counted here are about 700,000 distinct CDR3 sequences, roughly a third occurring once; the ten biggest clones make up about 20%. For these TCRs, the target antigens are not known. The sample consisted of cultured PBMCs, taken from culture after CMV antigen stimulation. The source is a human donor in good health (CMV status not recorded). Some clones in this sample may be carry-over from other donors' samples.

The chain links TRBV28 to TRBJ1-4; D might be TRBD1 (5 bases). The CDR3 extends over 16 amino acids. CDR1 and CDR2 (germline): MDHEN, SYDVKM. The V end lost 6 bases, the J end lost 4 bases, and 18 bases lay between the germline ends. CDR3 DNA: TGTGCCAGCAGGACCGCAACCGGGACGGGTAATGAAAAACTGTTTTTT. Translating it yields CASRTATGTGNEKLFF.

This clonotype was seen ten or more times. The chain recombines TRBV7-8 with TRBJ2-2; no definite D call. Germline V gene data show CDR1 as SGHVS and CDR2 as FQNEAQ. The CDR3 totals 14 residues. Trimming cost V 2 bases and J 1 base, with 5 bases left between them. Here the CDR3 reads CASSLKGNTGELFF. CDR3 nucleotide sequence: TGTGCCAGCAGCTTAAAGGGGAACACCGGGGAGCTGTTTTTT.

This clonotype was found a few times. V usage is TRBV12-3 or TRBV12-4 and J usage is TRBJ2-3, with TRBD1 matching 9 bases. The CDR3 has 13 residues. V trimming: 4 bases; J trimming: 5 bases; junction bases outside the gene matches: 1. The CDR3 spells CASSWTGVDTQYF. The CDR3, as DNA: TGTGCCAGCAGTTGGACAGGGGTAGATACGCAGTATTTT.

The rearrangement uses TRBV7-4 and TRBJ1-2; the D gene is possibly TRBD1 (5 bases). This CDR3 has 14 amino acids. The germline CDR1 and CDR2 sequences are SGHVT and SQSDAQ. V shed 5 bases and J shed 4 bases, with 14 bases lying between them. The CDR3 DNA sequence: TGTGCCAGCAGCCAGGCAAGGGGCGGCTATGGCTACACCTTC. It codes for CASSQARGGYGYTF.

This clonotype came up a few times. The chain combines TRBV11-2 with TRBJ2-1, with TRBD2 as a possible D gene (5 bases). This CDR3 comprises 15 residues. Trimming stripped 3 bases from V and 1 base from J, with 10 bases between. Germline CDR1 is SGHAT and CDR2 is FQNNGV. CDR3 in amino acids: CASSLSLVSYNEQFF. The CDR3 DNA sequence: TGTGCCAGCAGCTTGTCACTAGTATCCTACAATGAGCAGTTCTTC.

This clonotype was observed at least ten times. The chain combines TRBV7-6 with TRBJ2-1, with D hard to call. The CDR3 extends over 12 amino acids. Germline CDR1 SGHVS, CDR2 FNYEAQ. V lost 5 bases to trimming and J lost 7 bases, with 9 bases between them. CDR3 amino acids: CASSPGRNEQFF. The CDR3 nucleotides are TGTGCCAGCAGCCCCGGGCGGAATGAGCAGTTCTTC.

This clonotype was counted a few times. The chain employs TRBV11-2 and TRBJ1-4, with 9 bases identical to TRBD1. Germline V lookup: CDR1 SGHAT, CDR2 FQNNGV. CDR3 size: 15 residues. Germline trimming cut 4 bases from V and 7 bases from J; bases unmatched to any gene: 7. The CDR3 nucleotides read TGTGCCAGCAGCTCTCTGGGACAGGGAGGTGAAAAACTGTTTTTT. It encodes CASSSLGQGGEKLFF.

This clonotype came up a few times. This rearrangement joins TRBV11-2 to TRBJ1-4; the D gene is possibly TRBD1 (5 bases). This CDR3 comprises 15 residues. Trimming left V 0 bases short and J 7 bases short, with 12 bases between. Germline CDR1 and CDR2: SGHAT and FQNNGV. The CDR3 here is CASSLDGGVGEKLFF. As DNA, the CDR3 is TGTGCCAGCAGCTTAGATGGGGGAGTCGGTGAAAAACTGTTTTTT. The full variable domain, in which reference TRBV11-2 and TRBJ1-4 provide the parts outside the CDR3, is EAGVAQSPRYKIIEKRQSVAFWCNPISGHATLYWYQQILGQGPKLLIQFQNNGVVDDSQLPKDRFSAERLKGVDSTLKIQPAKLEDSAVYLCASSLDGGVGEKLFFGSGTQLSVL.

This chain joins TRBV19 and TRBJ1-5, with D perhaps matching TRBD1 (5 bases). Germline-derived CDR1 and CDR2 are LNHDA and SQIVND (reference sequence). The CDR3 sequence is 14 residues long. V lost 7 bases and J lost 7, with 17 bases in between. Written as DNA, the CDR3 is TGTGCCAGTACCTTGCGAGGGGTTCAACAGCCCCAGCATTTT. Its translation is CASTLRGVQQPQHF.

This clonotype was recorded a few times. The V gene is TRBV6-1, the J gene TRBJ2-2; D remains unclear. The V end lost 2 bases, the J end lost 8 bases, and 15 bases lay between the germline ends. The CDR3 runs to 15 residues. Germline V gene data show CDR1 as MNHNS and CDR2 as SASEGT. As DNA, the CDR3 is TGTGCCAGCAGTGAATATGTTGGGATTCAAGGGGAGCTGTTTTTT. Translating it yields CASSEYVGIQGELFF.